The 2 T cell receptor beta chains in this list originate from one sample, sequenced in a study of T-cell memory formation after mild COVID-19. TCRdb independently ran MiXCR on the 5' RACE reads; one entry per CDR3 protein. The sample shows more than 250,000 distinct CDR3 sequences, more than 15% of them seen only once. Sequencing input: PBMCs or a T cell subset sorted from them (not recorded which). The receptor set was obtained from a man between 18 and 29 years old who had mild COVID-19 (a few samples of this study predate the infection). Cell type and time point are not known.

This clonotype was found a few times. The V call is TRBV15, the J call TRBJ1-2, with 10 bases aligning to TRBD1. After removal of 1 base from V and 4 bases from J, the junction contained 6 bases not matched to a gene. The germline gives CDR1 LNHNV, CDR2 YYDKDF (reference sequence). There are 16 residues in the CDR3. The CDR3 coding sequence is TGTGCCACCAGCAGAGGACCGGGACAGGGGACCTATGGCTACACCTTC. Translating gives CATSRGPGQGTYGYTF.

This clonotype has only a few counts. The chain couples TRBV18 to TRBJ1-1; D unresolved. V was cut by 0 bases and J by 10 bases, with 9 bases left in between. The CDR3 sequence is 12 residues long. Germline V lookup: CDR1 KGHSH, CDR2 LQKENI. The CDR3 nucleotides read TGTGCCAGCTCACCACCGGAGGGTGTAGCTTTCTTT. Encoded protein: CASSPPEGVAFF.